The 15 T cell receptor beta chains below come from one sample, sequenced in a study of T cell changes during pregnancy in multiple sclerosis. Sequenced by immunoSEQ multiplex PCR; TCRdb stores in-frame clones only, minus some. The sample yields around 50,000 clones, approximately 95% seen once. Sequenced material: CD8+ T cells from peripheral blood mononuclear cells, taken in the first trimester of pregnancy. These receptors were obtained from a female donor with multiple sclerosis, enrolled in a pregnancy study.

This chain uses TRBV30 with TRBJ1-2; no reliable D call. This CDR3 has 16 residues. With 4 bases removed from V and 1 base from J, the gap between germline ends came to 19 bases. Per the germline V gene, CDR1 is GTSNPN and CDR2 is SVGIG (reference sequence). Here the CDR3 reads CAWILGPPISNYGYTF. CDR3 coding DNA: TGTGCCTGGATTCTTGGCCCACCCATCAGTAACTATGGCTACACCTTC.

The chain uses TRBV28 and TRBJ1-2, with D perhaps matching TRBD1 (5 bases). The germline CDR1 and CDR2 sequences are MDHEN and SYDVKM. This CDR3 comprises 14 residues. V lost 6 bases to trimming and J lost 4 bases, with 15 bases between them. CDR3 sequence: CASRWGVLFYGYTF. CDR3 DNA: TGTGCCAGCAGGTGGGGGGTCCTTTTCTATGGCTACACCTTC.

The chain couples TRBV30 to TRBJ2-4; D is perhaps TRBD1 (6 bases). V was shortened by 1 base and J by 0 bases, with 10 bases between the two germline ends. The germline gives CDR1 GTSNPN, CDR2 SVGIG (reference sequence). CDR3 length: 15 amino acids. CDR3 coding DNA: TGTGCCTGGAGTGAGGACAGCTTAGCCAAAAACATTCAGTACTTC. As protein: CAWSEDSLAKNIQYF.

The gene calls are TRBV29-1 and TRBJ1-2; perhaps TRBD1 as D (5 bases). CDR1 and CDR2 from the germline V gene are SQVTM and ANQGSEA. CDR3 length: 14 residues. The ends were cut back, 7 bases at V and 7 bases at J, with 22 bases in the middle. The CDR3 DNA reads TGCAGCGCCCTTTCACAGGCCTACAGAAGTGGCTACACCTTC. Its protein is CSALSQAYRSGYTF.

This rearrangement joins TRBV9 to TRBJ1-2, with 7 nucleotides matching TRBD1. Per germline, CDR1 SGDLS and CDR2 YYNGEE. The trim removed 3 bases at V and 7 bases at J, leaving 9 bases unmatched. The CDR3 has 14 residues. CDR3 region: CASSAGQEKSGYTF. The CDR3 region has the DNA TGTGCCAGCAGCGCCGGACAGGAGAAGTCTGGCTACACCTTC. Variable domain in full (rest from reference TRBV9 and TRBJ1-2): DSGVTQTPKHLITATGQRVTLRCSPRSGDLSVYWYQQSLDQGLQFLIQYYNGEERAKGNILERFSAQQFPDLHSELNLSSLELGDSALYFCASSAGQEKSGYTFGSGTRLTVV.

This sequence joins TRBV27 and TRBJ1-1; 8 bases map to TRBD1. The germline V gene has CDR1 MNHEY and CDR2 SMNVEV (reference sequence). This CDR3 is 14 amino acids long. The junction had 2 bases not matched to a gene; V was cut back by 4 bases and J by 1 base. The CDR3 sequence: CASSSGGWNTEAFF. CDR3 nucleotide sequence: TGTGCCAGCAGTTCAGGGGGCTGGAACACTGAAGCTTTCTTT.

The V call is TRBV27, the J call TRBJ1-1, with a tentative D call TRBD1 (5 bases). Germline CDR1 is MNHEY and CDR2 is SMNVEV (reference sequence). The V end lost 5 bases, the J end lost 1 base, and 8 bases lay between the germline ends. This CDR3 contains 13 residues. The CDR3 nucleotides are TGTGCCAGCAGTGTGACAGAGAACACTGAAGCTTTCTTT. It is translated as CASSVTENTEAFF.

This rearrangement joins TRBV5-5 to TRBJ1-5; tentative D call: TRBD1 (6 bases). Germline lookup yields CDR1 SGHKS and CDR2 YYEKEE (reference sequence). The CDR3 sequence is 14 residues long. V was trimmed by 4 bases and J by 7 bases, leaving 15 bases between them. CDR3 sequence: CASSPRDTRQPQHF. The CDR3 region has the DNA TGTGCCAGCAGCCCCCGGGACACGCGGCAGCCCCAGCATTTT. Combining the CDR3 with reference TRBV5-5 and TRBJ1-5 gives the whole variable domain DAGVTQSPTHLIKTRGQQVTLRCSPISGHKSVSWYQQVLGQGPQFIFQYYEKEERGRGNFPDRFSARQFPNYSSELNVNALLLGDSALYLCASSPRDTRQPQHFGDGTRLSIL.

V and J are TRBV27 and TRBJ2-7; no clear D gene. Trimming left V 3 bases short and J 2 bases short, with 8 bases between. There are 13 residues in the CDR3. Germline loops: CDR1 MNHEY, CDR2 SMNVEV (reference sequence). CDR3 protein: CASSLSVPYEQYF. The CDR3 nucleotides read TGTGCCAGCAGTTTGTCTGTCCCCTACGAGCAGTACTTC.

This sequence joins TRBV4-2 and TRBJ2-7; D is perhaps TRBD2 (5 bases). The V gene lost 1 base and the J gene lost 3 bases, with 13 bases spanning the gap. CDR3 length equals 15 residues. Germline-derived CDR1 and CDR2 are LGHNA and YNFKEQ. The chain's CDR3 is CASSQVVRSDYEQYF. In DNA, the CDR3 is TGTGCCAGCAGCCAAGTGGTTCGTAGCGACTACGAGCAGTACTTC.

This chain joins TRBV30 and TRBJ2-2; D not resolved. Germline V gives CDR1 GTSNPN, CDR2 SVGIG (reference sequence). CDR3 length equals 14 residues. The V end lost 4 bases, the J end lost 6 bases, and 15 bases lay between the germline ends. This chain's CDR3 is CAWNPASGSGELFF. The CDR3, as DNA: TGTGCCTGGAATCCGGCGTCAGGATCCGGGGAGCTGTTTTTT.

This clone was recorded once. This sequence joins TRBV9 and TRBJ2-7; D possibly corresponds to TRBD2 (6 bases). The V gene lost 0 bases and the J gene lost 1 base, with 8 bases spanning the gap. The CDR3 totals 14 residues. Germline V gene data show CDR1 as SGDLS and CDR2 as YYNGEE. The CDR3 coding sequence is TGTGCCAGCAGCGTAGTTAGCGGATCCTACGAGCAGTACTTC. It is translated as CASSVVSGSYEQYF. Using reference TRBV9 and TRBJ2-7 for the parts outside the CDR3, the full variable domain is DSGVTQTPKHLITATGQRVTLRCSPRSGDLSVYWYQQSLDQGLQFLIQYYNGEERAKGNILERFSAQQFPDLHSELNLSSLELGDSALYFCASSVVSGSYEQYFGPGTRLTVT.

The chain carries TRBV19 and TRBJ2-1, with 8 bases identical to TRBD2. This CDR3 contains 16 residues. With V trimmed by 6 bases and J by 0 bases, 7 bases remained unmatched. CDR1 and CDR2 from the germline V gene are LNHDA and SQIVND (reference sequence). This chain's CDR3 is CASSTTSGSSYNEQFF. For the CDR3, the DNA is TGTGCCAGTAGCACTACTAGCGGAAGCTCCTACAATGAGCAGTTCTTC.

V is TRBV7-9 and J is TRBJ2-1, with 8 bases that match TRBD1. The V gene's germline CDR1 is SEHNR and CDR2 FQNEAQ (reference sequence). The CDR3 extends over 18 amino acids. The V gene end was trimmed by 1 base and the J gene end by 7 bases; junction bases not matched to a gene: 15. Here the CDR3 DNA reads TGTGCCAGCAGCTTAGACCTTGGGGCAGGGGGCTTTAGGAATGAGCAGTTCTTC. Amino acid sequence: CASSLDLGAGGFRNEQFF. The complete variable domain, with remaining parts taken from reference TRBV7-9 and TRBJ2-1, reads DTGVSQNPRHKITKRGQNVTFRCDPISEHNRLYWYRQTLGQGPEFLTYFQNEAQLEKSRLLSDRFSAERPKGSFSTLEIQRTEQGDSAMYLCASSLDLGAGGFRNEQFFGPGTRLTVL.

This chain links TRBV29-1 with TRBJ2-7, with 11 nucleotides matching TRBD1. CDR1 is SQVTM and CDR2 is ANQGSEA in the germline V gene. CDR3 length equals 13 residues. V trimming: 3 bases; J trimming: 5 bases; junction bases outside the gene matches: 3. In nucleotides, the CDR3 is TGCAGCGTTGAGGGACAGGGGGTGGACGAGCAGTACTTC. This translates into CSVEGQGVDEQYF.